These T cell receptor beta chains were read from a single sample in a study of blood T cells in healthy people across ages. One entry per CDR3 protein, called by TCRdb with MiXCR from the 5' RACE reads. The sample lists over 1,500,000 distinct CDR3 sequences, about 49% occurring once. Material: blood. Receptors originate from a woman in her thirties or forties in good health. The CDR3 runs from the conserved cysteine through the conserved F or W. Each record gives: clone size, V gene, D gene, J gene, CDR3 DNA, CDR3 protein. A D gene is named only where the DNA matches it firmly. Expanded clones get a size class; other rows say once, few or many, or leave the size out.

>-|TRBV5-4|-|TRBJ2-5
TGTGCCAGCAGCCCCTCCTGGGGGGACGAAGAGACCCAGTACTTC
CASSPSWGDEETQYF
>-|TRBV20-1|TRBD1|TRBJ1-5
TGCAGTGCTACCCGGACAGGGGTACAGACTCAGCCCCAGCATTTT
CSATRTGVQTQPQHF
>-|TRBV20-1|-|TRBJ2-1
TGCAGTGCAGACGCGGACAGCAATGAGCAGTTCTTC
CSADADSNEQFF
>-|TRBV7-2|TRBD1|TRBJ1-4
TGTGCCAGCAGCCCGCTGAGGGACAGGGGCTATGAAAAACTGTTTTTT
CASSPLRDRGYEKLFF
>-|TRBV20-1|-|TRBJ1-6
TGCGCCATCCTGCTCAATCGCCAAAATTCACCCCTCCACTTT
CAILLNRQNSPLHF
>few|TRBV5-1|-|TRBJ2-5
TGCGCCAGCAGCTTTGTGGGGGTCAGGGAAGAGACCCAGTACTTC
CASSFVGVREETQYF
>-|TRBV7-3|-|TRBJ2-5
TGTGCCAGCAGCATAAACCCCCAAGAGACCCAGTACTTC
CASSINPQETQYF
>few|TRBV27|-|TRBJ2-7
TGTGCCAGCAGTTCCCTTGTTAGGGGGGCACGGTACTTC
CASSSLVRGARYF
>-|TRBV6-5|-|TRBJ2-5
TGTGCCAGCCGCCCCGGACATTTCGGCGAGACCCAGTACTTC
CASRPGHFGETQYF
>-|TRBV5-1|-|TRBJ2-1
TGCGCCAGCAGTGGCAGGGTAGGGTATGAGCAGTTCTTC
CASSGRVGYEQFF
>-|TRBV4-3|-|TRBJ1-2
TGCGCCAGCAGCCTTAGTCGCCAGGGGAGCTATGGCTACACCTTC
CASSLSRQGSYGYTF
>-|TRBV4-3|-|TRBJ1-1
TGCGCCAGCAGCCGTAGTGCGGGGCACGTTACCGCGAACACTGAAGCTTTCTTT
CASSRSAGHVTANTEAFF
>-|TRBV20-1|-|TRBJ2-7
TGCAGTGCTAGAGGAACAGGCCAACAGTACTTC
CSARGTGQQYF
>many|TRBV6-2/TRBV6-3|-|TRBJ2-1
TGTGCCAGCAGTTACGGTCTGGGGGCTAGCAGGAATGAGCAGTTCTTC
CASSYGLGASRNEQFF
>-|TRBV28|TRBD1|TRBJ2-3
TGTGCCAGCAGTACCAGACAGGGGCGGGGAGATACGCAGTATTTT
CASSTRQGRGDTQYF
>-|TRBV7-2|-|TRBJ2-3
TGTGCCACCTCCCCACCCCTAGACACAGATACGCAGTATTTT
CATSPPLDTDTQYF
>-|TRBV2|TRBD1|TRBJ1-2
TGTGCCAGCAGCAGACAGGGAAATCGATATGGCTACACCTTT
CASSRQGNRYGYTF
>-|TRBV20-1|TRBD2|TRBJ2-1
TGCAGTGCGCCGAGTACTAGCGGGGCCTACAATGAGCAGTTCTTC
CSAPSTSGAYNEQFF
>few|TRBV4-1|TRBD1|TRBJ2-3
TGCGCCAGCAGCCAAGATGGCAGGGGGAACACAGATACGCAGTATTTT
CASSQDGRGNTDTQYF
>few|TRBV7-9|-|TRBJ1-2
TGTGCCAGCAGCTTAGCGGGACAAATAAACTATGGCTACACCTTC
CASSLAGQINYGYTF
>few|TRBV24-1|TRBD1|TRBJ2-1
TGTGCCACCAGTACCAGGGGAGGACAGGGGAATGAGCAGTTCTTC
CATSTRGGQGNEQFF
>-|TRBV12-3/TRBV12-4|-|TRBJ1-1
TGTGCCAGCAGTCCACTATTCGGGGGAATGAACACTGAAGCTTTCTTT
CASSPLFGGMNTEAFF